The 5 T cell receptor beta chains below were found in one sample sequenced in a study of cytomegalovirus exposure and HLA in healthy donors. TCRdb's table, derived via immunoSEQ multiplex PCR, lists solely in-frame clones and lacks some. The table includes 150,000 to 160,000 clones, around 83% detected once. Material: PBMCs. The source of these receptors is a human donor in good health.

This chain connects TRBV27 to TRBJ1-1, with 7 bases matching TRBD1. With 6 bases clipped from V and 0 bases from J, the junction kept 4 bases outside the gene matches. Germline CDR1 reads MNHEY; CDR2 reads SMNVEV (reference sequence). The CDR3 consists of 14 residues. The CDR3 region is CASRGQYMNTEAFF. CDR3 DNA: TGTGCCAGCAGGGGACAGTACATGAACACTGAAGCTTTCTTT.

The chain employs TRBV2 and TRBJ2-2; TRBD2 is a possible D gene (5 bases). Germline CDR1 SNHLY, CDR2 FYNNEI. The V and J ends lost 7 bases and 6 bases respectively, with 12 bases between them. This CDR3 comprises 13 residues. The CDR3 DNA follows: TGTGCCAGCATAAAGGGAGTAGCCGGGGAGCTGTTTTTT. It encodes CASIKGVAGELFF.

The CDR3 DNA reads as TGTGCCAGCAGCCAAGAAGCGGGAGATGGCCCCGGGGAGCTGTTTTTT. This sequence encodes CASSQEAGDGPGELFF. This rearrangement joins TRBV4-2 to TRBJ2-2; 8 bases line up with TRBD2. V shed 0 bases, J shed 6 bases, and the junction held 6 bases outside the gene matches. Germline CDR1 reads LGHNA; CDR2 reads YNFKEQ. The CDR3 loop spans 16 amino acids.

The chain is built from TRBV28 and TRBJ2-1; D is ambiguous. The CDR3 runs 15 residues. Deletions cut 5 bases from V and 6 bases from J, with 17 bases between. CDR1 is MDHEN, CDR2 SYDVKM, per germline. In DNA, the CDR3 is TGTGCCAGCAGTCCCTATACCCCTTTCTCCAATGAGCAGTTCTTC. Translating it yields CASSPYTPFSNEQFF.

The chain uses TRBV18 and TRBJ2-7; 14 bases align to TRBD2. V lost 1 base and J lost 7; bases outside the gene matches: 6. The germline gives CDR1 KGHSH, CDR2 LQKENI. The CDR3 runs to 16 residues. The CDR3 nucleotides read TGTGCCAGCTCACCACGACTAGCGGGAGGGCCGGGGGAGCAGTACTTC. Its protein is CASSPRLAGGPGEQYF.